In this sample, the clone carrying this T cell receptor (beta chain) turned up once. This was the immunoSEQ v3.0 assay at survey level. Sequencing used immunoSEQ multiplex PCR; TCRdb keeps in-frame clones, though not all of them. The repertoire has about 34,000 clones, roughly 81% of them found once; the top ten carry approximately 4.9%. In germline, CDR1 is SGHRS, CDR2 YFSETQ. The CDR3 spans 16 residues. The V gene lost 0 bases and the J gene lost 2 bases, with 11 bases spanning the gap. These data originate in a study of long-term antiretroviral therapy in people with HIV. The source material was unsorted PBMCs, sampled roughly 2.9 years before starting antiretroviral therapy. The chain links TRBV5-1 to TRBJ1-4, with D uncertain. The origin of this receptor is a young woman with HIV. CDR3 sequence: CASSLGTGATNEKLFF. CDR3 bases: TGCGCCAGCAGCTTGGGGACTGGTGCGACTAATGAAAAACTGTTTTTT.